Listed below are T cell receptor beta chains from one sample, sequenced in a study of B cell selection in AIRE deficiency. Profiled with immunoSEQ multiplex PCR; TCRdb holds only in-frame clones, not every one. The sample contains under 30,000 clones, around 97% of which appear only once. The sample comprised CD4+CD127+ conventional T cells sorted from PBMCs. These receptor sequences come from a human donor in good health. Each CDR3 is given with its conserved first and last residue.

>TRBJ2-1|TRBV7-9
CASSSGGHGNEQFF
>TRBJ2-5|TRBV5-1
CASSLVQGRETQYF
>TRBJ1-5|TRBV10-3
CAISSEGRGRSQPQHF
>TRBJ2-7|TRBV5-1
CASSPAGTGAYEQYF
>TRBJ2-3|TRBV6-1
CASRTLSTDTQYF
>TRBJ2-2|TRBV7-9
CASSLSATSGSSGELFF
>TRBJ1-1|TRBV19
CASSSAKGMSEAFF
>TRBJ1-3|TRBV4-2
CASSQDIRGLGNTIYF
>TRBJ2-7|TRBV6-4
CAREIRTTLAGASYEQYF
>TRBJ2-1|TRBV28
CAAEKRGVRQFF
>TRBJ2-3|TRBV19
CASIDPGRTDTQYF
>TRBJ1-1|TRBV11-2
CASSLGQANTEAFF
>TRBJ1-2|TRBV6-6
CASTPGQGQYGYTF
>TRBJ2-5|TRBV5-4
CASSEGRTFGTQYF
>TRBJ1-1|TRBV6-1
CAIVGQVSTEAFF
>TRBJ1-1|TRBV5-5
CASSRDRQNTEAFF
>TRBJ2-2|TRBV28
CASNGPSGNTGELFF
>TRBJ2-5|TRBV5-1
CASSLGASGEETQYF
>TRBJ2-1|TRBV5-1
CASTSTSSAYNEQFF
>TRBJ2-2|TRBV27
CASSLGPGELFF
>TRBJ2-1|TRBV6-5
CATQGSSSYNEQFF
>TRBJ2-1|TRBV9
CASSVGLAGHLNEQFF
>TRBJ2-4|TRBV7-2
CASSYGLERGLWGNIQYF